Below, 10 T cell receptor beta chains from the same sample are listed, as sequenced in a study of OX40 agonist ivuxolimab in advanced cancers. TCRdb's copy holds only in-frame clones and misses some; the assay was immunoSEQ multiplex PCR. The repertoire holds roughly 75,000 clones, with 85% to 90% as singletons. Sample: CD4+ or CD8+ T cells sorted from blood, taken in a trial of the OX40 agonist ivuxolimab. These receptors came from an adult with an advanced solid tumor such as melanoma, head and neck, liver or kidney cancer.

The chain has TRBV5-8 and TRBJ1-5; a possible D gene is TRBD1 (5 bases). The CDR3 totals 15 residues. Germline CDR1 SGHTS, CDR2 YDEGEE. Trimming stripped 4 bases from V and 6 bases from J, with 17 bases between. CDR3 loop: CASSHTGESLQPQHF. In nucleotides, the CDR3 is TGTGCCAGCAGCCACACGGGGGAATCCCTTCAGCCCCAGCATTTT. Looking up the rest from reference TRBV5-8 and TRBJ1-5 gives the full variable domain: EAGVTQSPTHLIKTRGQQATLRCSPISGHTSVYWYQQALGLGLQFLLWYDEGEERNRGNFPPRFSGRQFPNYSSELNVNALELEDSALYLCASSHTGESLQPQHFGDGTRLSIL.

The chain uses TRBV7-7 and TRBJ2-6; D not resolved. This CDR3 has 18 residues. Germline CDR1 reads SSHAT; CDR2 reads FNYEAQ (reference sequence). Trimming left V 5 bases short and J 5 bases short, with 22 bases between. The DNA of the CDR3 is TGTGCCAGCAGCGCAAGTCCTGTGCCACAAAGTCGGGCCAACGTCCTGACTTTC. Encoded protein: CASSASPVPQSRANVLTF. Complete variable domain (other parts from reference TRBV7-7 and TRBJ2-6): GAGVSQSPRYKVTKRGQDVTLRCDPISSHATLYWYQQALGQGPEFLTYFNYEAQPDKSGLPSDRFSAERPEGSISTLTIQRTEQRDSAMYRCASSASPVPQSRANVLTFGAGSRLTVL.

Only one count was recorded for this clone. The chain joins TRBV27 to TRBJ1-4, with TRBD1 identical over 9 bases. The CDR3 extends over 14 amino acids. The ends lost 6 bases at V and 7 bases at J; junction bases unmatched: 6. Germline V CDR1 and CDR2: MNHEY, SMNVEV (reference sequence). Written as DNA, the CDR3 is TGTGCCAGCAGCGGAGACAGGGGGGGTGAAAAACTGTTTTTT. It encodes CASSGDRGGEKLFF.

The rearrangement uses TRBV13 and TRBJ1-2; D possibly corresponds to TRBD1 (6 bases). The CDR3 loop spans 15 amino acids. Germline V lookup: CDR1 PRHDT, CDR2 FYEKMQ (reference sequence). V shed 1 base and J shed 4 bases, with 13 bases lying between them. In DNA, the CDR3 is TGTGCCAGCAGCTTAGCCCCGGGGGCCGGCTATGGCTACACCTTC. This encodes CASSLAPGAGYGYTF.

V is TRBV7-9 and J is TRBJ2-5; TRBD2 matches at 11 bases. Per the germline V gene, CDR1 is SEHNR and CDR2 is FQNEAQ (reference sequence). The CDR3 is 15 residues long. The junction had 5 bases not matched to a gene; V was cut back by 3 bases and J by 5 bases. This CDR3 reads CASSFPTSGDETQYF. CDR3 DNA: TGTGCCAGCAGCTTCCCGACTAGCGGGGATGAGACCCAGTACTTC.

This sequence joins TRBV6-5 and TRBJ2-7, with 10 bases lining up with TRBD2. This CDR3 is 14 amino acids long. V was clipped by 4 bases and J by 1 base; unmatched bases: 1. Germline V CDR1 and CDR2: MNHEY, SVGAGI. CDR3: CASSSTSGSYEQYF. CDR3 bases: TGTGCCAGCAGTTCGACTAGCGGGTCCTACGAGCAGTACTTC.

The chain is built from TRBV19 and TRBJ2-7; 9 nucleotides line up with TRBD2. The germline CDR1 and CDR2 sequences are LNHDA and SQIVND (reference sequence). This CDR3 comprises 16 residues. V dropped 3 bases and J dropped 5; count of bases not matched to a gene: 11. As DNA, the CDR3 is TGTGCCAGTAGTATCACCTGGCGGGAGGGCCATAACGAGCAGTACTTC. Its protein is CASSITWREGHNEQYF. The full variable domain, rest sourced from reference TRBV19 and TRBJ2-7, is DGGITQSPKYLFRKEGQNVTLSCEQNLNHDAMYWYRQDPGQGLRLIYYSQIVNDFQKGDIAEGYSVSREKKESFPLTVTSAQKNPTAFYLCASSITWREGHNEQYFGPGTRLTVT.

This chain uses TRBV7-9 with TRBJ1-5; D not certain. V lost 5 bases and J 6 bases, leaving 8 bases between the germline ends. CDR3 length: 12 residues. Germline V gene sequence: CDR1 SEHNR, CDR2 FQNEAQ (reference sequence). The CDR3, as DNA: TGTGCCAGCAGCCCCGACGGTCAGCCCCAGCATTTT. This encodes CASSPDGQPQHF.

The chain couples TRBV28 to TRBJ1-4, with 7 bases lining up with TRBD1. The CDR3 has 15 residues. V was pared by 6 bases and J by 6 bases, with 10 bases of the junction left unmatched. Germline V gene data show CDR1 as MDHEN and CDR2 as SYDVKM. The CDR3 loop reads CASRPPTGRDEKLFF. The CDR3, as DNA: TGTGCCAGCAGACCCCCGACAGGGCGGGATGAAAAACTGTTTTTT.

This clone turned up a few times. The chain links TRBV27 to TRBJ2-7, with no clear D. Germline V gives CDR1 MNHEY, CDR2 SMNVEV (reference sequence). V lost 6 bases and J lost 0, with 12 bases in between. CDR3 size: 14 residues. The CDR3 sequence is CASRGWTSSYEQYF. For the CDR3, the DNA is TGTGCCAGCAGGGGATGGACCAGCTCCTACGAGCAGTACTTC.